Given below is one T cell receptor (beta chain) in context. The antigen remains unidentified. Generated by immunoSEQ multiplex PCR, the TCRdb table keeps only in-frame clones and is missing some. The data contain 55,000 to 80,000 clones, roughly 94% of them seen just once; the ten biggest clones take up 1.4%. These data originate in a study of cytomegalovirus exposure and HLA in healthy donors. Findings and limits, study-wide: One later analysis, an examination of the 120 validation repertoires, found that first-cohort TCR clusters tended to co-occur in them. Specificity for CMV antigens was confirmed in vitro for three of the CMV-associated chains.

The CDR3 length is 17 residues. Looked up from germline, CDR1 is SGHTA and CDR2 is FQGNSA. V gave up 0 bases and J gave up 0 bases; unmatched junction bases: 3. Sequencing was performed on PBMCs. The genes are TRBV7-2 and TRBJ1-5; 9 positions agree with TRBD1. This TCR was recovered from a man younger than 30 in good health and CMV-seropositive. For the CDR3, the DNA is TGTGCCAGCAGCTTAGCCGGGACAGGGAATAGCAATCAGCCCCAGCATTTT. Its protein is CASSLAGTGNSNQPQHF.